A selection of T cell receptor beta chains follows, all from one sample in a study of neoadjuvant anti-PD-1 for oral cavity cancer. Here immunoSEQ multiplex PCR was the method, and the copy in TCRdb shows in-frame clones only, minus some. The table includes about 14,000 clones, 76% detected once. Sequenced here: PBMCs, sampled after nivolumab (anti-PD-1) treatment. The receptors were sampled from a person aged 35 to 85 with oral cavity squamous cell carcinoma. Both conserved end residues are part of each CDR3. Fields, in order: V gene, CDR3 protein.

TRBV6-5,CASKGGGETQYF
TRBV5-5,CASSREATGPYEQYF
TRBV7-9,CASTLAGAVETQYF
TRBV6-1,CASSGRDRGMWAFF
TRBV5-1,CASSLGRSGRTDTQYF
TRBV15,CATSSPGAGNTIYF
TRBV27,CASRPTGNNEQYF
TRBV5-1,CASSLRNSGNTIYF
TRBV9,CASSPGDTGRGNQPQHF
TRBV6-1,CASRLGTGIYEQYF
TRBV30,CAWRTDFNSPLHF
TRBV2,CASTLGPQTSGNTIYF
TRBV4-1,CASSRLGTDTQYF
TRBV5-8,CASSLGGAGKAEAFF
TRBV7-9,CASSVQGNPYEQYF
TRBV13,CASSPSLDRDRGYEQYF
TRBV5-6,CASSLGLAGGPNGELFF
TRBV1,CTSSQVLGQSNEKLFF
TRBV19,CASSIGTSGRGNEQFF
TRBV5-1,CASSLVAEDGYGYTF
TRBV28,CASSLGPAGGDTGELFF
TRBV10-3,CALGKREFDEQYF
TRBV19,CASHPVGVGGYTF
TRBV5-4,CASSLETGDYNEQFF
TRBV7-9,CASSDRTSGNYNEQFF
TRBV6-5,CASSYDGGTEAFF
TRBV28,CASSPTSPGNIQYF
TRBV7-7,CASSLGGLAGVETQYF
TRBV30,CACNQGVGAEAFF
TRBV7-2,CASSLGQDYYGYTF
TRBV6-1,CACWAIFYNEQFF
TRBV4-1,CASKRTFSYNEQFF
TRBV6-1,CASNFRVNTGELFF
TRBV29-1,CSALNRESNNEQFF
TRBV2,CASSEGTYLF
TRBV7-9,CASSLDLDLEAFF
TRBV4-1,CASSQEGGGRAADTQYF
TRBV7-9,CASSLGGSGVKNEAFF
TRBV4-1,CASSRDLRREQYF
TRBV4-2,CASSQDSNERQPQHF
TRBV5-4,CASSRRIGETQYF
TRBV7-9,CASRLQGRAAEAFF
TRBV21-1,CASSKEVHSGGKTQYF
TRBV9,CASSVDGMVETQYF
TRBV28,CASTSTATYEQYF
TRBV15,CATDRRGLGNQPQHF